Listed below are T cell receptor beta chains from one sample, sequenced in a study of cytomegalovirus exposure and HLA in healthy donors. Sequenced by immunoSEQ multiplex PCR; TCRdb stores in-frame clones only, minus some. This sample has about 98,000 clones, with around 81% found just once. Source material: PBMCs. Receptors were obtained from a female donor in good health and CMV-seropositive. CDR3s include the opening cysteine and the closing phenylalanine or tryptophan. The D gene is left open where the match is weak. Rows give clone size only sometimes, using once, few, many, or a class for an expanded clone.

V gene	CDR3 length	D gene	J gene	clone size	CDR3 DNA	CDR3 protein
TRBV11-2	14	NA	TRBJ2-7	NA	TGTGCCAGCAGCTTAGGGCTTGGGGGGAGAGAGCAGTACTTC	CASSLGLGGREQYF
TRBV29-1	13	NA	TRBJ2-1	NA	TGCAGCGTTATCGGACAGAACTACAATGAGCAGTTCTTC	CSVIGQNYNEQFF
TRBV25-1	15	NA	TRBJ2-7	few	TGTCCCAGCAGTGAAGAGGGGAGGATGAGCTACGAGCAGTACTTC	CPSSEEGRMSYEQYF
TRBV6-5	13	TRBD1	TRBJ2-7	NA	TGTGCCAGCAGTCGACAGGGCACCTACGAGCAGTACTTC	CASSRQGTYEQYF
TRBV2	16	TRBD2	TRBJ2-3	NA	TGTGCCAGCACAAGAGAAGGTAGCGGGAGTTCCGATACGCAGTATTTT	CASTREGSGSSDTQYF
TRBV7-9	17	TRBD1	TRBJ1-1	NA	TGTGCCAGCAGCTTGGACAGGGGGCTCATACTGAACACTGAAGCTTTCTTT	CASSLDRGLILNTEAFF
TRBV27	13	TRBD1	TRBJ1-2	NA	TGTGCCAGCAGTTTGAACAGGGGACATGGCTACACCTTC	CASSLNRGHGYTF
TRBV18	13	NA	TRBJ1-1	NA	TGTGCCAGCTCACTCTTCAGTGATACTGAAGCTTTCTTT	CASSLFSDTEAFF
TRBV6-5	14	NA	TRBJ1-6	NA	TGTGCCAGCACGGCAGGGGCCGGTAATTCACCCCTCCACTTT	CASTAGAGNSPLHF
TRBV7-6	18	NA	TRBJ2-2	NA	TGTGCCAGCAGCTTAACGTCAGGCTCCCTCACGAACACCGGGGAGCTGTTTTTT	CASSLTSGSLTNTGELFF
TRBV4-2	16	NA	TRBJ1-2	NA	TGTGCCAGCAGCCAAGGGAGTGGGGCGCCGTACTATGGCTACACCTTC	CASSQGSGAPYYGYTF
TRBV6-1	14	NA	TRBJ2-5	NA	TGTGCCAGCAGTGTGAACAGATTACAAGAGACCCAGTACTTC	CASSVNRLQETQYF
TRBV14	15	TRBD2	TRBJ2-7	few	TGTGCCAGCAGCGCTCTAGCGGGAGCGCCCTACGAGCAGTACTTC	CASSALAGAPYEQYF
TRBV28	14	NA	TRBJ1-1	NA	TGTGCCAGCAGTTTGTTTACAGGTCTAGGAGAAGCTTTCTTT	CASSLFTGLGEAFF
TRBV5-1	13	NA	TRBJ1-1	NA	TGCGCCAGCAGCTACAAGTTGAACACTGAAGCTTTCTTT	CASSYKLNTEAFF
TRBV18	14	NA	TRBJ1-1	NA	TGTGCCAGCTCACCACCCGGCAGGATCACTGAAGCTTTCTTT	CASSPPGRITEAFF
TRBV7-9	13	NA	TRBJ2-7	NA	TGTGCCAGCAGCTTTGAATTCAGGGACGAGCAGTACTTC	CASSFEFRDEQYF
TRBV7-9	18	TRBD1	TRBJ1-2	NA	TGTGCCAGCAGCTTAGGAACAGGGGGCGCTGGAAGGAGCTATGGCTACACCTTC	CASSLGTGGAGRSYGYTF
TRBV5-4	13	NA	TRBJ1-2	NA	TGTGCCAGCAGCTTGATAGCAGGGCGCGGCTACACCTTC	CASSLIAGRGYTF
TRBV29-1	16	TRBD1	TRBJ2-7	NA	TGCAGCGTTGAAGATCGAAAGACAGGGAGCTCCTACGAGCAGTACTTC	CSVEDRKTGSSYEQYF
TRBV7-2	14	NA	TRBJ2-5	NA	TGTGCCAGCAGCTTCGGACCGGGACAAGAGACCCAGTACTTC	CASSFGPGQETQYF
TRBV2	14	NA	TRBJ2-7	NA	TGTGCCAGCAGACCCTTTGGGGGCTTCTACGAGCAGTACTTC	CASRPFGGFYEQYF
TRBV6-1	13	NA	TRBJ1-1	NA	TGTGCCAGCAGCGTCCGGGATGTTGGTGAAGCTTTCTTT	CASSVRDVGEAFF
TRBV7-2	17	TRBD2	TRBJ2-3	NA	TGTGCCAGCAGCTTAACGTTGCTAGCGGGAGGGTTAAATACGCAGTATTTT	CASSLTLLAGGLNTQYF
TRBV15	16	TRBD1	TRBJ1-4	NA	TGTGCCCCCAGCCTCTTGTGGGGGACAGGGGATGAAAAACTGTTTTTT	CAPSLLWGTGDEKLFF
TRBV6-1	14	NA	TRBJ2-5	NA	TGTGCCAGCAGTGTTCTAGGAGGGGAAGAGACCCAGTACTTC	CASSVLGGEETQYF
TRBV7-2	15	NA	TRBJ2-7	NA	TGTGCCAGCAGCTTAGCGAGCGGAAGCTCCTACGAGCAGTACTTC	CASSLASGSSYEQYF
TRBV7-9	15	TRBD1	TRBJ2-7	NA	TGTGCCAGCAGCTTACGTGGACAGGGGGCGGACGAGCAGTACTTC	CASSLRGQGADEQYF
TRBV28	15	TRBD1	TRBJ1-1	NA	TGTGCCAGCCTTGAACTCGGGACAGGGAACACTGAAGCTTTCTTT	CASLELGTGNTEAFF
TRBV2	13	TRBD1	TRBJ2-7	few	TGTGCCAGCAGTAGAGACAGGGCGGAGGAGCAGTACTTC	CASSRDRAEEQYF
TRBV10-1	13	TRBD2	TRBJ2-7	NA	TGCGCCAGCAGTCCCGACGTGCTAGCGGGGCAGTACTTC	CASSPDVLAGQYF
TRBV5-1	16	NA	TRBJ2-7	NA	TGCGCCAGCAGCTTGGCCCCAACAGGGCAAAAGAACGAGCAGTACTTC	CASSLAPTGQKNEQYF
TRBV2	13	TRBD1	TRBJ2-7	NA	TGTGCCGGCCGATCCGGGACAGATTACGAGCAGTACTTC	CAGRSGTDYEQYF
TRBV4-1	16	NA	TRBJ1-6	few	TGCGCCAGCAGCCAGGGTCTTTGGGGGCTTAGATCACCCCTCCACTTT	CASSQGLWGLRSPLHF
TRBV11-2	14	NA	TRBJ2-7	NA	TGTGCCAGCAGCTTGGCAGGGGGGTCCTACGAGCAGTACTTC	CASSLAGGSYEQYF
TRBV9	18	TRBD1	TRBJ2-3	NA	TGTGCCAGCAGCCCAGGGACAGGGGGCTCCTTCATGACAGATACGCAGTATTTT	CASSPGTGGSFMTDTQYF
TRBV27	15	TRBD2	TRBJ2-7	NA	TGTGCCAGCATGCCACTAGCGGGAGGGCCAAACGAGCAGTACTTC	CASMPLAGGPNEQYF
TRBV18	16	NA	TRBJ2-4	NA	TGTGCCAGCTCGCAGAAATACAGTGAAACCAAAAACATTCAGTACTTC	CASSQKYSETKNIQYF
TRBV2	15	TRBD2	TRBJ2-5	NA	TGTGCCAGCAGAAAGGGACTAGCGACCCAAGAGACCCAGTACTTC	CASRKGLATQETQYF
TRBV2	16	TRBD1	TRBJ2-2	NA	TGTGCCAGCAGGACAGGGGGCGCGGAGGTCACCGGGGAGCTGTTTTTT	CASRTGGAEVTGELFF
TRBV9	16	TRBD2	TRBJ2-1	NA	TGTGCCAGCAGCGCTCCGGGACTAGGTCTTGTGCATGAGCAGTTCTTC	CASSAPGLGLVHEQFF
TRBV30	13	NA	TRBJ2-1	NA	TGTGCCTGGAGTGTCGGACCCTTAGCGGAGCAGTTCTTC	CAWSVGPLAEQFF
TRBV28	15	NA	TRBJ2-7	NA	TGTGCCAGCAGTTTCGGCCTAGCATTCGTCTACGAGCAGTACTTC	CASSFGLAFVYEQYF
TRBV7-2	17	NA	TRBJ1-1	NA	TGTGCCAGCAGCTTAGCCCCAGGGGCCTTACAATACACTGAAGCTTTCTTT	CASSLAPGALQYTEAFF
TRBV28	13	NA	TRBJ2-7	NA	TGTGCCAGCAGCCCCGGAGGCAGTTTCTGGCAGTACTTC	CASSPGGSFWQYF
TRBV9	18	TRBD1	TRBJ2-2	few	TGTGCCAGCAGCCCATTCCTTCCGGGAAGGGGGCGGAGCGGGGAGCTGTTTTTT	CASSPFLPGRGRSGELFF
TRBV6-1	17	NA	TRBJ2-2	NA	TGTGCCAGCAGTGAAGCCTCAGGGGCCGCGAACACCGGGGAGCTGTTTTTT	CASSEASGAANTGELFF
TRBV7-2	14	NA	TRBJ1-1	NA	TGTGCCAGCAGCTTAGTTGTCAGGGATACTGAAGCTTTCTTT	CASSLVVRDTEAFF
TRBV5-6	15	NA	TRBJ2-7	NA	TGTGCCAGCAGCTTGCGTGGGTTGGGAGTCTACGAGCAGTACTTC	CASSLRGLGVYEQYF
TRBV27	16	TRBD1	TRBJ1-1	NA	TGTGCCAGCAGTTTAGGACGGACAGGGGGCTTCACTGAAGCTTTCTTT	CASSLGRTGGFTEAFF
TRBV7-2	16	NA	TRBJ2-7	few	TGTGCCAGCAGCTTAGTGGGGCAGAGGAGCTCCTACGAGCAGTACTTC	CASSLVGQRSSYEQYF
TRBV27	17	NA	TRBJ2-1	NA	TGTGCCAGCAGTCCTGGGCAGGGCCTAACCTTGGCCAATGAGCAGTTCTTC	CASSPGQGLTLANEQFF
TRBV7-7	15	TRBD1	TRBJ2-5	NA	TGTGCCAGCAGCCCACGGACAGGGTGGCGAGAGACCCAGTACTTC	CASSPRTGWRETQYF
TRBV5-1	13	TRBD1	TRBJ1-1	NA	TGCGCCAGCAGCTGGTCGGGACAGACTGAAGCTTTCTTT	CASSWSGQTEAFF
TRBV19	12	NA	TRBJ1-2	NA	TGTGCCAGTAGTAACTTGTTCTATGGCTACACCTTC	CASSNLFYGYTF
TRBV6-1	14	NA	TRBJ1-2	NA	TGTGCCAGCAGTCCGAACGGGGTTAACTATGGCTACACCTTC	CASSPNGVNYGYTF
TRBV7-9	13	NA	TRBJ2-5	few	TGTGCCAGCAGCTTAGGCAGTCAAGAGACCCAGTACTTC	CASSLGSQETQYF
TRBV11-3	15	TRBD1	TRBJ1-1	NA	TGTGCCAGCAGCGCCAGGACAGGGGCGAACACTGAAGCTTTCTTT	CASSARTGANTEAFF
TRBV11-2	18	TRBD2	TRBJ2-3	once	TGTGCCAGCAGCCCGAGGGTAGCGGGAGGGCCGGTTGGAGATACGCAGTATTTT	CASSPRVAGGPVGDTQYF